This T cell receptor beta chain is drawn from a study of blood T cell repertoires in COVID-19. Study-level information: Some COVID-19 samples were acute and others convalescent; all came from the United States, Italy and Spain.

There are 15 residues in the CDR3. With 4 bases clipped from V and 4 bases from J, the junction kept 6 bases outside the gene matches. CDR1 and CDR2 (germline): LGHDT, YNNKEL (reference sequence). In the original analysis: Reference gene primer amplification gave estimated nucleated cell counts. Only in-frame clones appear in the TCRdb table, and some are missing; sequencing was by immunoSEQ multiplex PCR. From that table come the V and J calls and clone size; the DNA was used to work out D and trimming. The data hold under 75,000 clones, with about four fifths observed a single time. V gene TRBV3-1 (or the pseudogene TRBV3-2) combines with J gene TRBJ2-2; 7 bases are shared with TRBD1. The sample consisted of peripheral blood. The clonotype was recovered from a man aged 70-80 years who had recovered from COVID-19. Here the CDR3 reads CASSLRQGGTGELFF. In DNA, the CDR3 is TGTGCCAGCAGCCTCCGACAGGGTGGCACCGGGGAGCTGTTTTTT.